This T cell receptor (beta chain) stems from a study of T cell responses to AZD1222 COVID-19 vaccine. General observations from the study: AZD1222 recipients seropositive at baseline numbered only six or seven. A mostly white British donor set with more females was recruited, and clonal diversity was possibly underestimated.

The CDR3 consists of 14 residues. Germline assignment: CDR1 DFQATT and CDR2 SNEGSKA (reference sequence). V dropped 3 bases and J dropped 3 bases, with 14 bases sitting between them. TCRdb's table, derived via immunoSEQ multiplex PCR, lists solely in-frame clones and lacks some. The sample lists about 180,000 clones, roughly 94% occurring once. Details on this clone: Its antigen is as yet unknown.

The analysis combined second doses at about 4 or about 12 weeks. J is TRBJ2-5 and V is TRBV20-1; no reliable D call. The sequence was collected from an adult who received the AZD1222 COVID-19 vaccine. The material was peripheral blood, obtained 28 days after the second AZD1222 dose. The CDR3 protein is CSASLVDGEETQYF. The CDR3 DNA follows: TGCAGTGCTAGTTTAGTAGATGGGGAAGAGACCCAGTACTTC.